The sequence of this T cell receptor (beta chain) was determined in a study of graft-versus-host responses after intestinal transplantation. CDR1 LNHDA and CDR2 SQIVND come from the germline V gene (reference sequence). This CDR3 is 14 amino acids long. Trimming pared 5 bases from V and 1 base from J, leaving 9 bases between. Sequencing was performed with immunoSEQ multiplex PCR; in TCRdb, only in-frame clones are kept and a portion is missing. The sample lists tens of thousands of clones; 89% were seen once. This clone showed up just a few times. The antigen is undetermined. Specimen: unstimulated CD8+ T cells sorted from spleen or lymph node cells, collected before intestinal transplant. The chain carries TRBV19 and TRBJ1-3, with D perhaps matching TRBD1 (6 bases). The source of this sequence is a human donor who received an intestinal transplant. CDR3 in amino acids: CASSLQGSGNTIYF. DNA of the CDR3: TGTGCCAGTAGTTTACAGGGTTCTGGAAACACCATATATTTT. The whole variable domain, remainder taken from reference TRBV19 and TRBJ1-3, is DGGITQSPKYLFRKEGQNVTLSCEQNLNHDAMYWYRQDPGQGLRLIYYSQIVNDFQKGDIAEGYSVSREKKESFPLTVTSAQKNPTAFYLCASSLQGSGNTIYFGEGSWLTVV.